These 20 T cell receptor beta chains were sequenced from one sample in a study of identical twins. TCRdb redid the calling of the 5' RACE reads with MiXCR, one entry per CDR3 protein. The data hold about 520,000 distinct CDR3 sequences, with 22% observed a single time. The sample was also linked to a second study, of T cells expressing NK-cell markers.

Sequenced sample: CD4+ T cells sorted from blood. The receptors stem from a woman between 18 and 30 years old in good health.

The chain recombines TRBV19 with TRBJ2-1, with a tentative D call TRBD2 (6 bases). This CDR3 comprises 13 residues. V was pared by 3 bases and J by 9 bases, with 12 bases between. Per the germline V gene, CDR1 is LNHDA and CDR2 is SQIVND (reference sequence). The CDR3 coding sequence is TGTGCCAGTAGTATTGGGAGGATGGGTGAGCAGTTCTTC. Translating gives CASSIGRMGEQFF.

CDR3 residues: CASSLTGTGLGYTF. Here the CDR3 DNA reads TGTGCCAGCAGCTTAACCGGGACAGGCCTTGGCTACACCTTC. V is TRBV7-3 and J is TRBJ1-2; 8 bases are a match to TRBD1. The CDR3 length is 14 residues. Germline V CDR1 and CDR2: SGHTA, FQGTGA. Trimming cost V 0 bases and J 7 bases; bases outside gene matches: 4.

This clonotype has more than one count but fewer than ten. The chain couples TRBV20-1 to TRBJ2-2, with TRBD1 matching over 7 bases. J gave up 8 bases and V 5 bases, and 14 bases lay outside the gene matches. This CDR3 spans 15 amino acids. Germline V gene sequence: CDR1 DFQATT, CDR2 SNEGSKA (reference sequence). This CDR3 is CSARRTGFEDGELFF. Here the CDR3 DNA reads TGCAGTGCTCGACGGACAGGTTTTGAGGATGGGGAGCTGTTTTTT.

The CDR3, as DNA: TGTGCCAGCAGCTTAAGACGGACCCAGTATTTT. The encoded protein is CASSLRRTQYF. The chain couples TRBV7-2 to TRBJ2-3, with no clear D. The V and J ends lost 2 bases and 12 bases respectively, with 9 bases between them. The CDR3 sequence is 11 residues long. Germline CDR1 is SGHTA and CDR2 is FQGNSA.

The chain links TRBV7-8 to TRBJ2-1; no clear D. This CDR3 has 13 residues. Trimming removed 8 bases at V and 0 bases at J, with 8 bases between. In germline, CDR1 is SGHVS, CDR2 FQNEAQ. The CDR3 DNA is TGTGCCAGCGGGGTTCCCTCCTACAATGAGCAGTTCTTC. Amino acids: CASGVPSYNEQFF.

The gene calls are TRBV27 and TRBJ2-5; 7 bases line up with TRBD1. CDR3 length: 14 residues. V shed 6 bases and J 5 bases; nucleotides not matched to a gene: 9. Germline V gene lookup returns CDR1 MNHEY and CDR2 SMNVEV (reference sequence). The CDR3 spells CASRTNRGGETQYF. Written as DNA, the CDR3 is TGTGCCAGCAGGACCAACAGGGGTGGGGAGACCCAGTACTTC.

The chain is built from TRBV7-2 and TRBJ2-7; TRBD2 aligns across 11 bases. The V gene's germline CDR1 is SGHTA and CDR2 FQGNSA. The CDR3 contains 14 residues. The junction had 4 bases not matched to a gene; V was cut back by 7 bases and J by 2 bases. CDR3 in amino acids: CASTTSGGPYEQYF. The CDR3 DNA sequence: TGTGCCAGCACAACTAGCGGGGGCCCCTACGAGCAGTACTTC.

This clonotype was detected only a few times. The chain links TRBV20-1 to TRBJ2-7; TRBD1 or TRBD2 may be the D gene (5 bases each). CDR3 length equals 15 residues. In germline, CDR1 is DFQATT, CDR2 SNEGSKA (reference sequence). V was trimmed by 6 bases and J by 6 bases, leaving 24 bases between them. The CDR3, as DNA: TGCAGTGCCCCGATCTCTCCTGGGACGGGGTCCGAGCAGTACTTC. Protein product: CSAPISPGTGSEQYF.

This clonotype appeared a few times. J is TRBJ2-1 and V is TRBV15; 8 bases match TRBD2. Germline lookup yields CDR1 LNHNV and CDR2 YYDKDF (reference sequence). This CDR3 is built from 14 residues. V lost 4 bases, J lost 6 bases, and 5 bases stayed unmatched. The CDR3: CATSKHSGINEQFF. CDR3 in DNA: TGTGCCACCAGCAAACATAGCGGGATCAATGAGCAGTTCTTC.

The chain uses TRBV20-1 and TRBJ2-3, with D tentatively TRBD1 or TRBD2 (6 bases each). Germline V CDR1 and CDR2: DFQATT, SNEGSKA (reference sequence). V was shortened by 3 bases and J by 4 bases, with 14 bases between the two germline ends. CDR3 size: 14 residues. CDR3 in DNA: TGCAGTGCTAGGAGGGGGGACCCCGCAGATACGCAGTATTTT. This encodes CSARRGDPADTQYF.

The chain combines TRBV7-9 with TRBJ1-1; D ambiguous. This CDR3 spans 12 amino acids. Germline V gives CDR1 SEHNR, CDR2 FQNEAQ (reference sequence). Trimming pared 1 base from V and 11 bases from J, leaving 11 bases between. The CDR3 loop reads CASSLDTSLAFF. Written as DNA, the CDR3 is TGTGCCAGCAGCTTAGATACGTCTTTGGCTTTCTTT. The full variable domain, in which reference TRBV7-9 and TRBJ1-1 provide the parts outside the CDR3, is DTGVSQNPRHKITKRGQNVTFRCDPISEHNRLYWYRQTLGQGPEFLTYFQNEAQLEKSRLLSDRFSAERPKGSFSTLEIQRTEQGDSAMYLCASSLDTSLAFFGQGTRLTVV.

J is TRBJ1-2 and V is TRBV20-1; 9 positions match TRBD1. The CDR3 is 17 amino acids. V dropped 0 bases and J dropped 3; count of bases not matched to a gene: 11. Germline V CDR1 and CDR2: DFQATT, SNEGSKA (reference sequence). The CDR3 reads CSARDPTRRDRDYGYTF. In DNA, the CDR3 is TGCAGTGCTAGAGATCCGACCCGCCGGGACAGGGACTATGGCTACACCTTC.

The rearrangement joins TRBV27 to TRBJ2-2, with TRBD1 identical over 10 bases. Unmatched junction bases numbered 8, after V lost 7 bases and J lost 6 bases. Germline V gives CDR1 MNHEY, CDR2 SMNVEV (reference sequence). CDR3 length equals 15 residues. The CDR3 spells CASTRQGAFSGELFF. For the CDR3, the DNA is TGTGCCAGCACCAGACAGGGGGCTTTCTCCGGGGAGCTGTTTTTT.

The chain uses TRBV6-2 or TRBV6-3 and TRBJ1-5; D remains ambiguous. Germline V CDR1 and CDR2: MNHEY, SVGEGT. Trimming removed 1 base at V and 5 bases at J, with 6 bases between. This CDR3 region has 13 residues. The CDR3 DNA is TGTGCCAGCAGTTACTGGCAATATCAGCCCCAGCATTTT. The encoded protein is CASSYWQYQPQHF.

V usage is TRBV10-3 and J usage is TRBJ1-1; no firm D call. Germline CDR1 is ENHRY and CDR2 is SYGVKD. The CDR3 spans 14 residues. Trimming took 3 bases from V and 3 from J, leaving 11 bases between them. CDR3 nucleotides: TGTGCCATCAGTGAAGGCCCGGGATACACTGAAGCTTTCTTT. This codes for CAISEGPGYTEAFF.

V gene TRBV7-9 combines with J gene TRBJ2-7; TRBD1 agrees at 7 bases. With V trimmed by 5 bases and J by 3 bases, 13 bases remained unmatched. The CDR3 spans 16 residues. The germline gives CDR1 SEHNR, CDR2 FQNEAQ (reference sequence). The chain's CDR3 is CASSPYLGGYLYEQYF. CDR3 nucleotides: TGTGCCAGCAGCCCCTATTTAGGGGGCTACCTCTACGAGCAGTACTTC.

The chain has TRBV11-2 and TRBJ2-2; possible D gene TRBD1, 6 bases. Germline CDR1 and CDR2: SGHAT and FQNNGV. Trimming took 1 base from V and 4 from J, leaving 19 bases between them. The CDR3 is made up of 18 amino acids. The chain's CDR3 is CASSLGPHRAGSTGELFF. CDR3 DNA sequence: TGTGCCAGCAGCTTAGGCCCACACAGGGCCGGTAGCACCGGGGAGCTGTTTTTT.

A few counts support this clonotype. This chain uses TRBV10-3 with TRBJ2-7; 10 nucleotides line up with TRBD2. CDR3 size: 16 residues. The V and J ends lost 0 bases and 1 base, in that order; junction bases with no gene match: 3. Per germline, CDR1 ENHRY and CDR2 SYGVKD. CDR3 coding DNA: TGTGCCATCAGTGAGTCGGATAGCGGGGGGTCCTACGAGCAGTACTTC. It codes for CAISESDSGGSYEQYF.

This clonotype has only a few counts. Written as DNA, the CDR3 is TGCAGTGCTAGGTCAGGGCCAGAGACCCAGTACTTC. Its translation is CSARSGPETQYF. The V call is TRBV20-1, the J call TRBJ2-5, with D possibly being TRBD1 (5 bases). Trimming left V 3 bases short and J 4 bases short, with 9 bases between. The CDR3 extends over 12 amino acids. Germline CDR1 is DFQATT and CDR2 is SNEGSKA (reference sequence).

The rearrangement joins TRBV20-1 to TRBJ1-5, with D perhaps matching TRBD1 (5 bases). This CDR3 region has 10 residues. V was shortened by 5 bases and J by 6 bases, with 5 bases between the two germline ends. The germline gives CDR1 DFQATT, CDR2 SNEGSKA (reference sequence). The CDR3 DNA is TGCAGTGCTGGGGGTCAGCCCCAGCATTTT. Encoded protein: CSAGGQPQHF.